These 4 T cell receptor beta chains share one sample of origin, sequenced in a study of PD-1 blockade in classical Hodgkin lymphoma. Generated by immunoSEQ multiplex PCR, the TCRdb table keeps only in-frame clones and is missing some. The table lists around 30,000 clones, 70% to 90% of them singletons. As to time point: cycle 4 day 1 (C4D1), after 6 weeks of nivolumab. Every patient experienced relapse after autologous stem cell transplantation, and brentuximab vedotin exposure varied. Magnetic negative selection purified CD4+ T cells from thawed PBMCs. This sample comprised CD4+ T cells from blood, obtained before the fourth cycle of nivolumab. The receptor source for this set is a human donor with classical Hodgkin lymphoma.

This sequence joins TRBV18 and TRBJ1-3, with TRBD1 identical over 9 bases. The ends lost 0 bases at V and 4 bases at J; junction bases unmatched: 7. Germline V gene sequence: CDR1 KGHSH, CDR2 LQKENI. There are 17 residues in the CDR3. The CDR3 sequence: CASSPPVGQGTGNTIYF. In nucleotides, the CDR3 is TGTGCCAGCTCACCACCGGTTGGACAGGGGACCGGAAACACCATATATTTT. Variable domain in full (rest from reference TRBV18 and TRBJ1-3): NAGVMQNPRHLVRRRGQEARLRCSPMKGHSHVYWYRQLPEEGLKFMVYLQKENIIDESGMPKERFSAEFPKEGPSILRIQQVVRGDSAAYFCASSPPVGQGTGNTIYFGEGSWLTVV.

The chain carries TRBV10-3 and TRBJ2-3, with 9 bases fitting TRBD2. Trimming at V came to 7 bases and at J to 6 bases, leaving 8 bases not matched to a gene. Germline V gene sequence: CDR1 ENHRY, CDR2 SYGVKD. This CDR3 contains 14 residues. The CDR3 region is CAITPGLAPDTQYF. In DNA form, the CDR3 reads TGTGCCATCACCCCGGGACTAGCCCCCGATACGCAGTATTTT.

Here the CDR3 DNA reads TGTGCCAGCAGTTTCTTTCGGTGGGGGACAGATACGCAGTATTTT. Protein sequence: CASSFFRWGTDTQYF. The V gene is TRBV28, the J gene TRBJ2-3; D may match TRBD1 or TRBD2 (5 bases each). The CDR3 covers 15 residues. Per germline, CDR1 MDHEN and CDR2 SYDVKM. The germline V and J ends were trimmed by 3 bases and 3 bases, with 13 bases remaining between them.

V is TRBV28 and J is TRBJ2-3; no clear D gene. The germline gives CDR1 MDHEN, CDR2 SYDVKM. The CDR3 runs 16 residues. Trimming stripped 3 bases from V and 0 bases from J, with 13 bases between. The DNA for the CDR3 is TGTGCCAGCAGTTTCAGACTTGTCTTTAGCACAGATACGCAGTATTTT. Its translation: CASSFRLVFSTDTQYF.